This section outlines one T cell receptor (beta chain) sequence together with its context. This sample is part of a study of blood T cell repertoires in COVID-19. Background on the study: In each case, the material was cDNA or gDNA derived from T cells, B-cell-depleted T cells, or PBMCs.

Profiled with immunoSEQ multiplex PCR; TCRdb holds only in-frame clones, not every one. The profile covers 150,000 to 200,000 clones, with over 65% appearing a single time and less than 9.5% taken by the ten largest. V shed 6 bases and J 6 bases; nucleotides not matched to a gene: 5. The CDR3 has 13 residues. The gene calls are TRBV12-3 or TRBV12-4 and TRBJ1-2; 9 nucleotides agree with TRBD1. The sample comprised peripheral blood. The TCR was taken from a man aged 55 to 69 with acute or convalescent COVID-19. The CDR3 sequence is CASRPGQGNGYTF. The CDR3 DNA reads as TGTGCCAGCAGGCCGGGACAGGGAAATGGCTACACCTTC.